One and the same sample provided the 15 T cell receptor beta chains below, sequenced in a study of blood T cells in healthy people across ages. A sample-barcoded 5' primer and a J-beta primer mix were used in a second PCR of roughly 6 to 11 cycles. TCRdb used MiXCR to reprocess the 5' RACE reads, holding one entry per CDR3 protein. The sample consists of 1,300,000 or so distinct CDR3 sequences, around 59% of them appearing once. The specimen was blood. These TCRs come from a man between 18 and 35 years old in good health.

The V gene is TRBV5-1, the J gene TRBJ2-5; TRBD1 is a possible D gene (6 bases). CDR3 length: 16 amino acids. The V end was cut by 1 base, the J end by 5 bases, with 18 bases between. In germline, CDR1 is SGHRS, CDR2 YFSETQ. Written as DNA, the CDR3 is TGCGCCAGCAGCTTGAGGGGGAAGGGCTTGAGGGAGACCCAGTACTTC. Residues: CASSLRGKGLRETQYF.

This rearrangement joins TRBV7-6 to TRBJ2-4; 8 bases align to TRBD2. The DNA end is a closer match to TRBJ2-7, so the J assignment may be wrong. CDR3 size: 15 residues. Germline CDR1 is SGHVS and CDR2 is FNYEAQ. The CDR3 sequence: CASSLNRAGVDEQYF. CDR3 coding DNA: TGTGCCAGCAGCCTTAACAGAGCGGGAGTCGACGAGCAGTACTTC.

This rearrangement joins TRBV27 to TRBJ1-6; TRBD1 might be the D (6 bases). Trimming took 5 bases from V and 5 from J, leaving 10 bases between them. CDR3 length equals 14 residues. Germline lookup yields CDR1 MNHEY and CDR2 SMNVEV (reference sequence). The CDR3 here is CASSPQGNNSPLHF. The CDR3 DNA follows: TGTGCCAGCAGTCCTCAGGGGAATAATTCACCCCTCCACTTT.

The sample holds a few counts of this clonotype. J is TRBJ1-1 and V is TRBV12-3 or TRBV12-4; D unresolved. Trimming cost V 6 bases and J 2 bases, with 16 bases left between them. The CDR3 is 15 residues long. CDR3 amino acids: CASRPNQALNTEAFF. CDR3 nucleotide sequence: TGTGCCAGCAGACCGAACCAGGCGCTTAACACTGAAGCTTTCTTT.

The chain is built from TRBV20-1 and TRBJ2-5; a possible D gene is TRBD1 (5 bases). V lost 6 bases and J lost 3, with 14 bases in between. Germline V CDR1 and CDR2: DFQATT, SNEGSKA (reference sequence). There are 13 residues in the CDR3. CDR3 coding DNA: TGCAGTGCCGGACCAGGGTGGGAAGAGACCCAGTACTTC. This sequence encodes CSAGPGWEETQYF.

This clonotype was recorded a few times. The CDR3 region is CSVDGGPYEQYF. CDR3 nucleotide sequence: TGCAGCGTTGACGGGGGCCCCTACGAGCAGTACTTC. The chain employs TRBV29-1 and TRBJ2-7; the D gene could be TRBD1 or TRBD2 (6 bases each). This CDR3 comprises 12 residues. In germline, CDR1 is SQVTM, CDR2 ANQGSEA. V gave up 3 bases and J gave up 2 bases, with 8 bases separating them.

This clonotype showed up just a few times. The chain uses TRBV20-1 and TRBJ2-7; 12 nucleotides line up with TRBD1. This CDR3 is built from 17 residues. The junction had 16 bases not matched to a gene; V was cut back by 6 bases and J by 4 bases. The germline gives CDR1 DFQATT, CDR2 SNEGSKA (reference sequence). CDR3 region: CSAPNLGQGAAGYEQYF. The CDR3 nucleotides are TGCAGTGCCCCGAACTTGGGACAGGGGGCAGCGGGGTACGAGCAGTACTTC.

This sequence joins TRBV6-2 or TRBV6-3 and TRBJ2-7; D is ambiguous. From germline, CDR1 is MNHEY and CDR2 SVGEGT. The CDR3 runs to 14 residues. V lost 0 bases, J lost 6 bases, and 12 bases lay in between. CDR3 sequence: CASSYSGFSLEQYF. The CDR3, as DNA: TGTGCCAGCAGTTACTCAGGGTTTTCCCTCGAGCAGTACTTC.

This clonotype was picked up a small number of times. This chain connects TRBV10-3 to TRBJ1-2; D is ambiguous. Germline lookup yields CDR1 ENHRY and CDR2 SYGVKD. The CDR3 has 15 amino acids. V was trimmed by 2 bases and J by 0 bases, leaving 10 bases between them. The CDR3 spells CAISEGEAANYGYTF. In DNA form, the CDR3 reads TGTGCCATCAGTGAGGGGGAGGCTGCTAACTATGGCTACACCTTC.

The rearrangement links TRBV30 to TRBJ2-7; no definite D call. This CDR3 region has 14 residues. V gave up 3 bases and J gave up 2 bases, with 14 bases separating them. Looked up from germline, CDR1 is GTSNPN and CDR2 is SVGIG (reference sequence). DNA of the CDR3: TGTGCCTGGAGCACCCGGCCGAGAGCCTACGAGCAGTACTTC. Translation gives CAWSTRPRAYEQYF.

The V and J genes are TRBV14 and TRBJ1-2; D may be TRBD1 (5 bases). V lost 4 bases and J 4 bases, leaving 13 bases between the germline ends. This CDR3 comprises 14 residues. Germline V lookup: CDR1 SGHDN, CDR2 FVKESK. CDR3 sequence: CASSPQAGIYGYTF. The CDR3 bases are TGTGCCAGCAGCCCCCAGGCAGGGATCTATGGCTACACCTTC.

The V call is TRBV27, the J call TRBJ2-7; D is undetermined. Germline CDR1 and CDR2: MNHEY and SMNVEV (reference sequence). The V end was cut by 3 bases, the J end by 4 bases, with 7 bases between. The CDR3 has 12 amino acids. The CDR3: CASSFLNYEQYF. CDR3 in DNA: TGTGCCAGCAGTTTCCTGAATTACGAGCAGTACTTC.

This clonotype was found a few times. This sequence joins TRBV6-1 and TRBJ1-2; 7 bases fit TRBD1. The germline CDR1 and CDR2 sequences are MNHNS and SASEGT. Germline trimming cut 2 bases from V and 6 bases from J; bases unmatched to any gene: 9. CDR3 size: 15 residues. CDR3 DNA sequence: TGTGCCAGCAGTGAAAACAGGGGCGGGTTCGATGGCTACACCTTC. This sequence encodes CASSENRGGFDGYTF.

This clonotype was found a few times. The chain employs TRBV5-5 and TRBJ2-7; the D is unclear. V was clipped by 4 bases and J by 3 bases, with 14 bases between them. Germline-derived CDR1 and CDR2 are SGHKS and YYEKEE (reference sequence). The CDR3 is made up of 14 amino acids. CDR3 amino acids: CASSLLFSDYEQYF. DNA for the CDR3: TGTGCCAGCAGCCTCCTTTTCTCGGACTACGAGCAGTACTTC.

This clonotype came up once. The CDR3 DNA sequence: TGTGCCAGCAGTCGTGGGACTAGCGGGGGGGTATCGTCCTACGAGCAGTACTTC. Translating it yields CASSRGTSGGVSSYEQYF. The V gene is TRBV25-1, the J gene TRBJ2-7; 16 bases agree with TRBD2. The CDR3 has 18 amino acids. Germline lookup yields CDR1 MGHDK and CDR2 SYGVNS. With 5 bases clipped from V and 1 base from J, the junction kept 8 bases outside the gene matches.